This record looks at one T cell receptor beta chain sequence and its context. The data were obtained in a study of T cells in Graves' hyperthyroidism and ophthalmopathy. Absent ophthalmopathy progression within 18 months defined stable Graves' hyperthyroidism. The TCR beta CDR3 regions underwent amplification using RNA transcripts as the source. A set of HTBI primers served as the primers for a first-round RT-PCR of the TCR CDR3. TCRdb re-analysed the multiplex PCR reads in MiXCR, keeping a single row per CDR3 protein. The data show some 510,000 distinct CDR3 sequences, roughly 50% seen once. With 11 bases removed from V and 5 bases from J, the gap between germline ends came to 15 bases. The CDR3 has 12 amino acids. The V gene's germline CDR1 is ENHRY and CDR2 SYGVKD.

This clonotype was sampled from a woman under 30 with Graves' hyperthyroidism. The sequenced sample was peripheral blood or thyroid tissue (not recorded which). This chain joins TRBV10-3 and TRBJ1-2; D ambiguous. This CDR3 reads CAPRETGYGYTF. The CDR3 bases are TGTGCCCCCCGTGAGACTGGGTATGGCTACACCTTC.